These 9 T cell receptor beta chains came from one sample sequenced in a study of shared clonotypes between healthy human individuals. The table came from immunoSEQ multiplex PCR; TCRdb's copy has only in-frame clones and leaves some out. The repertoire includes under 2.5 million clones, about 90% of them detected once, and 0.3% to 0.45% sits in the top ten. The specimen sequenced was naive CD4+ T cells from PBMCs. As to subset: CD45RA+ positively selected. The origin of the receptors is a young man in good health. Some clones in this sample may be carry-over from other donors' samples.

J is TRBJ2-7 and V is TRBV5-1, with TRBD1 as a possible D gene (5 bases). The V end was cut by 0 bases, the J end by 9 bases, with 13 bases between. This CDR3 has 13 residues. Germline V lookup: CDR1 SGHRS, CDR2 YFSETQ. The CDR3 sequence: CASSLGAGSGQYF. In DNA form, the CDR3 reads TGCGCCAGCAGCTTGGGGGCAGGGTCTGGGCAGTACTTC.

CDR3 in DNA: TGTGCCTGGGGGGTAGGACAGGCCGTTATGGGGAATAAGTTTTCCTACGAGCAGTACTTC. Translating gives CAWGVGQAVMGNKFSYEQYF. This chain links TRBV30 with TRBJ2-7; 7 bases are a match to TRBD1. Germline trimming cut 5 bases from V and 1 base from J; bases unmatched to any gene: 26. The CDR3 runs 20 residues. The germline V gene has CDR1 GTSNPN and CDR2 SVGIG (reference sequence).

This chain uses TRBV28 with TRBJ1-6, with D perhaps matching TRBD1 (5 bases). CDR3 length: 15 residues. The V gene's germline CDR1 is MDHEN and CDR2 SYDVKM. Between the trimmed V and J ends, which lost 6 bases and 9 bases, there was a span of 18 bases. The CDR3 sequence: CASSPDRAAPSPLHF. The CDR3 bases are TGTGCCAGCAGCCCTGACAGAGCAGCACCTTCACCCCTCCACTTT. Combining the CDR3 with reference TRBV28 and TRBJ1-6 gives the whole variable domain DVKVTQSSRYLVKRTGEKVFLECVQDMDHENMFWYRQDPGLGLRLIYFSYDVKMKEKGDIPEGYSVSREKKERFSLILESASTNQTSMYLCASSPDRAAPSPLHFGNGTRLTVT.

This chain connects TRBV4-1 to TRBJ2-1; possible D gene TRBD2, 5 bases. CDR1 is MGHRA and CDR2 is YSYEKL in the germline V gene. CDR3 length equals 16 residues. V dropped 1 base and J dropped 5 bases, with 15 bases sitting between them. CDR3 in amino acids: CASSQGRLSGNNEQFF. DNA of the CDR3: TGCGCCAGCAGCCAAGGGCGTCTTTCGGGAAACAATGAGCAGTTCTTC.

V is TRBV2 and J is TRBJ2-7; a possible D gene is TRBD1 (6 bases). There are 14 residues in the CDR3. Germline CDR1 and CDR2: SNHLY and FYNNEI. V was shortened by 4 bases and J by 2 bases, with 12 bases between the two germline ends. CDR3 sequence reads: CASSGEGVTYEQYF. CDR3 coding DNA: TGTGCCAGCAGTGGTGAGGGGGTGACCTACGAGCAGTACTTC.

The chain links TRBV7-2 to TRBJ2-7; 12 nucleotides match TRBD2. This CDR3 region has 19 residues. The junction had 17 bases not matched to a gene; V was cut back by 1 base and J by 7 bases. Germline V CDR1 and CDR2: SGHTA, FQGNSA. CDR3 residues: CASSLVASGRAAARGEQYF. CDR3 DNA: TGTGCCAGCAGCTTAGTGGCTAGCGGGAGGGCCGCTGCCAGGGGGGAGCAGTACTTC.

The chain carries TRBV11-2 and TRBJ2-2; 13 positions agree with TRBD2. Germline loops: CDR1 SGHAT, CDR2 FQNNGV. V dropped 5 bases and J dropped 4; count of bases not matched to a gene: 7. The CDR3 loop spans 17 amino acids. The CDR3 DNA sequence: TGTGCCAGCAGCCACTTGCGACTAGCGGGAGGCACCGGGGAGCTGTTTTTT. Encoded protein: CASSHLRLAGGTGELFF.

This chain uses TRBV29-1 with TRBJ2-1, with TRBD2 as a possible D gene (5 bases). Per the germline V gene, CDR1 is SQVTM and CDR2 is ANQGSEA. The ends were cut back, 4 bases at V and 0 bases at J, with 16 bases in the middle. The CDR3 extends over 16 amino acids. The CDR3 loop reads CSVGRRRVNSYNEQFF. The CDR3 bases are TGCAGCGTTGGTCGGAGGCGGGTAAACTCCTACAATGAGCAGTTCTTC.

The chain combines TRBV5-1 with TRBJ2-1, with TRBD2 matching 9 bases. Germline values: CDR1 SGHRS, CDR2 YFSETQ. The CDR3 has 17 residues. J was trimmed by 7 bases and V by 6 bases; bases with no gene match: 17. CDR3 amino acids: CASTNRVAGGPGNEQFF. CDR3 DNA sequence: TGCGCCAGCACCAACCGGGTGGCGGGAGGGCCGGGGAATGAGCAGTTCTTC.